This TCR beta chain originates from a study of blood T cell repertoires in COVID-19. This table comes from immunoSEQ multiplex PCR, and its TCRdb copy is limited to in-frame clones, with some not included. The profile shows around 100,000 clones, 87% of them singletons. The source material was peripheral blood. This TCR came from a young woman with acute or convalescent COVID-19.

In DNA, the CDR3 is TGTGCCAGCAGCGTAGGCCCAGGGGGTTTCGGGGAGCTGTTTTTT. It is translated as CASSVGPGGFGELFF. This chain uses TRBV9 with TRBJ2-2; the match to TRBD1 covers 7 bases. Germline lookup yields CDR1 SGDLS and CDR2 YYNGEE. The CDR3 has 15 amino acids. Trimming took 0 bases from V and 7 from J; bases not matched to a gene: 6.